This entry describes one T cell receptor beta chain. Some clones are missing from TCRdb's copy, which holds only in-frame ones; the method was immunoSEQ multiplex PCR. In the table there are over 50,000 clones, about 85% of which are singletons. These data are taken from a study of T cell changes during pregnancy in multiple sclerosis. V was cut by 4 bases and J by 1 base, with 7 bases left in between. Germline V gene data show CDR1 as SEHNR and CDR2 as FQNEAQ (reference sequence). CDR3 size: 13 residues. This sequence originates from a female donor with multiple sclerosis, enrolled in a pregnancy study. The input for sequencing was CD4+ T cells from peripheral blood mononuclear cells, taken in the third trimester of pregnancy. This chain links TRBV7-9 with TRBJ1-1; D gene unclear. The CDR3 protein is CASSSTQNTEAFF. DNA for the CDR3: TGTGCCAGCAGCTCCACACAGAACACTGAAGCTTTCTTT. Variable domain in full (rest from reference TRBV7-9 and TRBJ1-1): DTGVSQNPRHKITKRGQNVTFRCDPISEHNRLYWYRQTLGQGPEFLTYFQNEAQLEKSRLLSDRFSAERPKGSFSTLEIQRTEQGDSAMYLCASSSTQNTEAFFGQGTRLTVV.